The T cell receptor beta chain described here comes from a study of T cells in Graves' hyperthyroidism and ophthalmopathy (dated by TCRdb to between 2019 and 2020). A note on the overall study: Peripheral blood was sampled at the time of initial diagnosis, prior to any treatment. The paper reports TCR Vbeta CDR3 sequencing of over 130 peripheral blood samples: 40 to 45 ophthalmopathy, about 75 hyperthyroidism and 17 progressor patients. For training and testing, the roughly 97 patients in the discovery cohort were randomly divided in a 7:3 ratio. In addition, the study compared T-cell repertoires in thyroid tissue and in blood from five to seven Graves' hyperthyroidism patients. To identify TCR V-J signatures that set the groups apart, the researchers used a discovery cohort of 100 patients, made up of about 44 with Graves' ophthalmopathy and about 59 with stable Graves' hyperthyroidism. An independent validation cohort of around 19 hyperthyroidism patients and about 16 patients who later progressed to ophthalmopathy tested prospective prediction of ophthalmopathy. After sampling, hyperthyroidism patients received methimazole starting at 30 mg daily, and ophthalmopathy patients received high-dose intravenous methylprednisolone.

Stable Graves' hyperthyroidism was defined as the absence of progression to ophthalmopathy over 18 months of follow-up. Hyperthyroidism patients were newly diagnosed, had a disease duration of under 2 months, and were aged 18 to 65 years. Exclusion was applied to patients with uncontrolled infections, other autoimmune diseases, pregnancy or lactation. Diagnoses were established on the basis of clinical symptoms, serum thyroxine and TRAb, thyroid ultrasound, and orbital computed tomography. PBMCs were separated from roughly 9.6 ml of fresh peripheral blood using Ficoll-Paque density gradient centrifugation. Trizol reagent was used to extract total RNA, and RNA quality was then checked on an Agilent 2100 Bioanalyzer. This clonotype was detected many times. Its recognized antigen is unknown. One base away there is no much larger clone; base qualities are not given. The CDR3 holds 16 amino acids from the cysteine to the phenylalanine. Solely the CDR3 DNA is kept, with 48 bases framed from the first base. Trimmed from V: 3 bases; trimmed from J: 2 bases; junction bases lacking a gene match: 9. Per the germline V gene, MDHEN is the CDR1 and SYDVKM is the CDR2.

TCR beta CDR3 regions were amplified from RNA transcripts. The TCR CDR3 was subjected to a first round of RT-PCR using the HTBI primer set and the Qiagen OneStep RT-PCR kit. The libraries were constructed in a second round of multiplex PCR and then size-selected and purified. Libraries were sequenced paired-end with 100 bp reads on an Illumina HiSeq2000. The authors' pipeline ran thus. SOAPnuke was used to process the raw data, removing reads that contained adapters or uncalled bases, had a mean Phred below 15, or lacked an exact match to the constant primer or identifier. COPE v1.2.5 was used to merge high-quality paired reads, and clonotypes were defined as unique nucleotide sequences. MiTCR v1.1 was used to align the clonotypes against IMGT TRBV, TRBD and TRBJ reference segments. The analysis was restricted to V-J combinations with a frequency above 0.0001, which together covered 99% to 99.2% of the repertoires. The TCS score was defined as F50 (clonal expansion) divided by E x V (chaos), with BLOSUM62-based TCRdist calculated between CDR3 peptides within each V-J. Welch's t-statistics and random forest reduced 514 V-J features to roughly 13, which were used in a naive Bayes classifier (R e1071). The public reads were run again by TCRdb, first through fastp at Q25 and then through MiXCR, and only productive beta chains were kept. Identical CDR3 proteins give one entry, which carries the most common genes and DNA. These V and J calls derive from TCRdb rather than the authors' analysis. This sample has fewer than 900,000 distinct CDR3 sequences in its table, and approximately 16% of those were observed once. The ten most abundant clones make up under 8.5% of the sample.

General study outcomes and caveats: In validation, the model predicted progression to ophthalmopathy a median of approximately 6.6 months before onset, with about 67% sensitivity and 72.22% specificity. No statistical method was used to fix the sample size in advance, and group allocation was not hidden from the investigators. In cross-validation, a model built on a 13 V-J signature told ophthalmopathy apart from stable hyperthyroidism with over 85% sensitivity and approximately 81% specificity, and in testing the same model reached 80%/75%. Blood samples also contained most of the expanded thyroid clonotypes (frequency above 0.001), which suggests that blood repertoires may reflect thyroid immune responses.

Recombination linked TRBV28 to TRBJ2-7, with 8 bases in between that match TRBD2. This TCR derives from a man younger than 35 with Graves' hyperthyroidism. Sequencing was performed on blood. The bases read TGTGCCAGCAGTTTTTTTAGCGGGGTCCTTCCCTACGAGCAGTACTTC. This translates into CASSFFSGVLPYEQYF.